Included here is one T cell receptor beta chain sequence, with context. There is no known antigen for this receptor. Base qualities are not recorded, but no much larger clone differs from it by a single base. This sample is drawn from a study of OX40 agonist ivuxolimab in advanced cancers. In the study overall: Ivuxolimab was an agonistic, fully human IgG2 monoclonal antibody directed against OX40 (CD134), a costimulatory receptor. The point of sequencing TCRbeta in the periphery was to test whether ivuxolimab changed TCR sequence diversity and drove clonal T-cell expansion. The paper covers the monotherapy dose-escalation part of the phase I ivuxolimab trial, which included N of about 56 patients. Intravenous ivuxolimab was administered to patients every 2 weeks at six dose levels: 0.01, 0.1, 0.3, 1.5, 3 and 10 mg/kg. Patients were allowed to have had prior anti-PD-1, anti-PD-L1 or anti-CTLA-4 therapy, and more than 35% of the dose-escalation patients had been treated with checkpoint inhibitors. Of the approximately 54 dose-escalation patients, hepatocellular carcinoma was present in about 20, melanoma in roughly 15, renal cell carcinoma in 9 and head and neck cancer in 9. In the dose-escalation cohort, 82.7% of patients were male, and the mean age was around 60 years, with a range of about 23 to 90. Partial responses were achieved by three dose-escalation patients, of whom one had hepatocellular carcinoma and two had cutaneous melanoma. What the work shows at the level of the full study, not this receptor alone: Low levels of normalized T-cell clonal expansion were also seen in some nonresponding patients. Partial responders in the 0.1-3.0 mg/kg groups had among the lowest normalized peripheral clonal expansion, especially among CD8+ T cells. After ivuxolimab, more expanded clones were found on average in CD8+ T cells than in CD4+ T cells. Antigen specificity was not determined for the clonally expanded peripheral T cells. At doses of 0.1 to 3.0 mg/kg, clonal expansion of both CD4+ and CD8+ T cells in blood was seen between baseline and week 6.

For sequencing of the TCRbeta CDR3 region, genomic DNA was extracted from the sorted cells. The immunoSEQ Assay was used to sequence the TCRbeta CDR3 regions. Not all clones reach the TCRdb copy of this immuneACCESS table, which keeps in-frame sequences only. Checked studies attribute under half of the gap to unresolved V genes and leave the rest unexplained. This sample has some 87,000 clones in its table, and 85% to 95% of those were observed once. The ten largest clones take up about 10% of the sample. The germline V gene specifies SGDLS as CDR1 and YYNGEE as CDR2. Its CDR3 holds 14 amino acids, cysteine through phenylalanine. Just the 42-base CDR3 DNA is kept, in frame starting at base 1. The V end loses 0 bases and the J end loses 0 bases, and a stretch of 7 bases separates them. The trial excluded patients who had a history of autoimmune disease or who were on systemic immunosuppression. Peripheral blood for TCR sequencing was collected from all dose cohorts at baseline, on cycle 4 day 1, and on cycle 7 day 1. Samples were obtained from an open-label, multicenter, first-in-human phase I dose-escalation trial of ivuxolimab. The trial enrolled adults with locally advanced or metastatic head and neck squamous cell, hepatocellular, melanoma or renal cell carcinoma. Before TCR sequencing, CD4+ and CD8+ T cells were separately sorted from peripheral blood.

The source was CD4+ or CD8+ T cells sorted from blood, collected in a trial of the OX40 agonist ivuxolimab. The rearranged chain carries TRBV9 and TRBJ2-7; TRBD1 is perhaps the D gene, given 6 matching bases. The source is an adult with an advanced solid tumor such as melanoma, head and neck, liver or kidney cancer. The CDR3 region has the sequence CASSVADSSYEQYF. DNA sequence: TGTGCCAGCAGCGTAGCGGACAGCTCCTACGAGCAGTACTTC.